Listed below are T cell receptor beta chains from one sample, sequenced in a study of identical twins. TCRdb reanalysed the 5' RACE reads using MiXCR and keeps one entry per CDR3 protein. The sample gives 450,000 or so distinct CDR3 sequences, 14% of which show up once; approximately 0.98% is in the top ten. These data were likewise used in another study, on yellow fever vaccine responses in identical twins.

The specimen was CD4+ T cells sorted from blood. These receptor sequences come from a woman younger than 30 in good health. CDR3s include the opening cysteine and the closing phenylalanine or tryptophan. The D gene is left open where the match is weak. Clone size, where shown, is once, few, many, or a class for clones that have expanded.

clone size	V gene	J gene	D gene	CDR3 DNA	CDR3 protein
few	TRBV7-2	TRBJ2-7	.	TGTGCCAGCAGCCCCGTTCTAGCCGGGGAGCAGTACTTC	CASSPVLAGEQYF
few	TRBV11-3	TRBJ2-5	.	TGTGCCAGCAGCTCTCGGGGGGCCGGAGAGACCCAGTACTTC	CASSSRGAGETQYF
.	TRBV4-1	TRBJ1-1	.	.	CASSPGDGPLKLSF
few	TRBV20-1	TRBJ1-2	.	TGCAGTGCTAGTAAGCCGCTGGCCCTGGGCTACACCTTC	CSASKPLALGYTF
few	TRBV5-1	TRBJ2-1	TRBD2	TGCGCCAGCAGCTTGAATTTCGGTCAGGGAGGGTCCTACAATGAGCAGTTCTTC	CASSLNFGQGGSYNEQFF
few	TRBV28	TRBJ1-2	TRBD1	TGTGCCAGCAGTTTACAAGGACAGGCTTTCAGTAACTATGGCTACACCTTC	CASSLQGQAFSNYGYTF
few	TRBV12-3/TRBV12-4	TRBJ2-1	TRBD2	TGTGCCAGCAGTGGGACTAGCTCTAGGGTCGATGAGCAGTTCTTC	CASSGTSSRVDEQFF
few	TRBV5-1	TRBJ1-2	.	TGCGCCAGCGGGGGGGACAATAACTATGGCTACACCTTC	CASGGDNNYGYTF
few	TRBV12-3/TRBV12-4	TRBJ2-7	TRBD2	TGTGCCAGCAGCCAAGGGCTAGCGGAGACCTACGAGCAGTACTTC	CASSQGLAETYEQYF
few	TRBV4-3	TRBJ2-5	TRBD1	TGCGCCAGCAGCCGACAGGGGGTTCAAGAGACCCAGTACTTC	CASSRQGVQETQYF
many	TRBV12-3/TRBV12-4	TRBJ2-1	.	TGTGCCAGCAGTGCCCCAGGGGGGCCCAATGAGCAGTTCTTC	CASSAPGGPNEQFF
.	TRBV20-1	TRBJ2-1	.	TGCAGTGCTAGAGGGGACGCCGAGCAGTTCTTC	CSARGDAEQFF
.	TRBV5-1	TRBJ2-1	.	TGCGCCAGCAGCTTGTCAACTGCCTCCTACAATGAGCAGTTCTTC	CASSLSTASYNEQFF
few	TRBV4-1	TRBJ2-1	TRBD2	TGCGCCAGCAGCTCAAGATCGTATAGACGCAGCTTCGGGCCTAGCGGAGACAATGAGCAGTTCTTC	CASSSRSYRRSFGPSGDNEQFF